A selection of T cell receptor beta chains follows, all from one sample in a study of CD8 T cells in ankylosing spondylitis. TCRdb fed the 5' RACE reads into MiXCR, producing one record per CDR3 protein. This sample carries 150,000 or so distinct CDR3 sequences, 18% of them seen once, and the ten largest clones take over 7.5%. Sequences were obtained from blood, either unsorted or a sorted T cell fraction (not recorded which). These receptors all come from a male donor with ankylosing spondylitis or in good health (not recorded which). The CDR3 runs from the conserved cysteine through the conserved F or W. The order of the fields is J gene, D gene, V gene, clone size, CDR3 protein, CDR3 DNA. A D gene is named only where the DNA matches it firmly. Rows give clone size only sometimes, using once, few, many, or a class for an expanded clone.

J: TRBJ2-3; D: TRBD2; V: TRBV24-1; size: many; CDR3: CATSARPLAGAHTDTQYF; DNA: TGTGCCACCAGTGCCCGACCATTAGCGGGAGCACACACAGATACGCAGTATTTT
J: TRBJ1-2; D: TRBD1; V: TRBV20-1; size: many; CDR3: CSARDRGQAVGYTF; DNA: TGCAGTGCTAGAGACCGGGGACAGGCGGTTGGCTACACCTTC
J: TRBJ1-5; D: -; V: TRBV5-1; size: many; CDR3: CASSLAQGGQPQHF; DNA: TGCGCCAGCAGCTTGGCCCAGGGCGGCCAGCCCCAGCATTTT
J: TRBJ2-3; D: -; V: TRBV10-3; size: many; CDR3: CAMAQLGDGTDTQYF; DNA: TGTGCCATGGCTCAACTAGGGGATGGCACAGATACGCAGTATTTT
J: TRBJ2-7; D: -; V: TRBV5-1; size: many; CDR3: CASRERVGYEQYF; DNA: TGCGCCAGCAGAGAACGGGTCGGCTACGAGCAGTACTTC
J: TRBJ2-3; D: TRBD2; V: TRBV14; size: many; CDR3: CASSQDGLVFRTDTQYF; DNA: TGTGCCAGCAGCCAAGACGGACTAGTTTTCCGCACAGATACGCAGTATTTT
J: TRBJ1-1; D: -; V: TRBV5-1; size: many; CDR3: CASRTDSQNTEAFF; DNA: TGCGCCAGCAGGACGGACAGCCAGAACACTGAAGCTTTCTTT
J: TRBJ2-6; D: -; V: TRBV5-1; size: few; CDR3: CASRRVPDSGANVLTF; DNA: TGCGCCAGCAGAAGAGTACCGGACTCTGGGGCCAACGTCCTGACTTTC
J: TRBJ1-6; D: -; V: TRBV11-3; size: -; CDR3: CASSSREYNSPLHF; DNA: TGTGCCAGCTCCAGTAGAGAGTATAATTCACCCCTCCACTTT
J: TRBJ1-5; D: -; V: TRBV7-9; size: -; CDR3: CASSLAGDAHQPQHF; DNA: TGTGCCAGCAGCTTAGCAGGGGACGCCCATCAGCCCCAGCATTTT
J: TRBJ2-7; D: TRBD1; V: TRBV7-6; size: -; CDR3: CASSPGTSGGVFREQYF; DNA: TGTGCCAGCAGCCCCGGGACCTCAGGGGGTGTCTTTAGGGAGCAGTACTTC
J: TRBJ1-4; D: TRBD1; V: TRBV20-1; size: few; CDR3: CSARGTGNEKLFF; DNA: TGCAGTGCCCGCGGGACAGGGAACGAAAAACTGTTTTTT
J: TRBJ1-5; D: -; V: TRBV4-2; size: many; CDR3: CASSQVAGQSNQPQHF; DNA: TGTGCCAGCAGCCAAGTAGCCGGGCAGAGCAATCAGCCCCAGCATTTT
J: TRBJ2-7; D: -; V: TRBV2; size: -; CDR3: CASTANTYEQYF; DNA: TGTGCCAGCACCGCTAATACCTACGAGCAGTACTTC
J: TRBJ2-7; D: -; V: TRBV7-2; size: -; CDR3: CASSEALLTSYEQYF; DNA: TGTGCCAGCAGCGAAGCCTTGTTAACTAGCTACGAGCAGTACTTC
J: TRBJ1-1; D: -; V: TRBV9; size: few; CDR3: CASSVVGSEAFF; DNA: TGTGCCAGCAGCGTAGTCGGGAGTGAAGCTTTCTTT
J: TRBJ2-5; D: -; V: TRBV10-3; size: many; CDR3: CAISRQNWETQYF; DNA: TGTGCCATCAGTAGACAGAACTGGGAGACCCAGTACTTC
J: TRBJ2-5; D: TRBD2; V: TRBV5-6; size: few; CDR3: CASSFNPGLAAETQYF; DNA: TGTGCCAGCAGCTTTAACCCTGGACTAGCTGCGGAGACCCAGTACTTC
J: TRBJ2-2; D: -; V: TRBV30; size: -; CDR3: CAWSGRGIGGELFF; DNA: TGTGCCTGGAGTGGGAGGGGAATTGGCGGGGAGCTGTTTTTT
J: TRBJ2-3; D: TRBD2; V: TRBV11-2; size: -; CDR3: CASSLGLVGGGTDTQYF; DNA: TGTGCCAGCAGCTTAGGTCTGGTGGGAGGGGGCACAGATACGCAGTATTTT
J: TRBJ1-2; D: -; V: TRBV12-3/TRBV12-4; size: -; CDR3: CASSLGEGRDYGYTF; DNA: TGTGCCAGCAGTTTAGGTGAGGGGAGAGACTATGGCTACACCTTC
J: TRBJ2-3; D: -; V: TRBV5-1; size: many; CDR3: CASSRGPSTDTQYF; DNA: TGCGCCAGCAGCCGGGGCCCTAGCACAGATACGCAGTATTTT
J: TRBJ2-2; D: TRBD2; V: TRBV5-1; size: -; CDR3: CASSRGLAGGSGTGELFF; DNA: TGCGCCAGCAGCCGGGGACTAGCGGGAGGGTCTGGCACCGGGGAGCTGTTTTTT
J: TRBJ2-7; D: -; V: TRBV28; size: -; CDR3: CASSIGLAYEQYF; DNA: TGTGCCAGCAGTATAGGACTCGCCTACGAGCAGTACTTC
J: TRBJ2-3; D: TRBD2; V: TRBV7-6; size: many; CDR3: CASSSRTSGDTQYF; DNA: TGTGCCAGCAGCTCCCGGACTAGCGGAGATACGCAGTATTTT
J: TRBJ2-7; D: TRBD1; V: TRBV28; size: many; CDR3: CASSFRGRRYEQYF; DNA: TGTGCCAGCAGTTTCAGGGGGCGCCGGTACGAGCAGTACTTC
J: TRBJ2-1; D: -; V: TRBV5-1; size: many; CDR3: CASMPGASSYNEQFF; DNA: TGCGCCAGCATGCCCGGGGCTAGCTCCTACAATGAGCAGTTCTTC
J: TRBJ1-1; D: TRBD1; V: TRBV29-1; size: many; CDR3: CSVGQGTNTEAFF; DNA: TGCAGCGTTGGACAGGGTACGAACACTGAAGCTTTCTTT
J: TRBJ2-3; D: -; V: TRBV5-1; size: few; CDR3: CASSLRADLTDTQYF; DNA: TGCGCCAGCAGCTTGCGTGCGGACCTCACAGATACGCAGTATTTT
J: TRBJ2-3; D: TRBD1; V: TRBV6-5; size: few; CDR3: CACTQGQLADTQYF; DNA: TGTGCCTGCACGCAGGGACAGCTAGCAGATACGCAGTATTTT
J: TRBJ2-5; D: -; V: TRBV28; size: many; CDR3: CASSSSTAQEETQYF; DNA: -
J: TRBJ2-5; D: TRBD1; V: TRBV10-2; size: many; CDR3: CASSLGQGVTQYF; DNA: TGCGCCAGCAGCTTGGGACAGGGAGTGACCCAGTACTTC
J: TRBJ1-5; D: -; V: TRBV28; size: few; CDR3: CASSPPSNQPQHF; DNA: TGTGCCAGCAGTCCCCCTAGCAATCAGCCCCAGCATTTT
J: TRBJ2-1; D: -; V: TRBV13; size: many; CDR3: CASSHRYNEQFF; DNA: TGTGCCAGCAGCCACAGGTACAATGAGCAGTTCTTC
J: TRBJ2-1; D: TRBD1; V: TRBV6-1; size: many; CDR3: CASGGTGPYNEQFF; DNA: TGTGCCAGCGGGGGGACAGGGCCCTACAATGAGCAGTTCTTC
J: TRBJ2-7; D: -; V: TRBV7-2; size: -; CDR3: CASSLRASYEQYF; DNA: TGTGCCAGCAGCTTACGGGCTTCCTACGAGCAGTACTTC
J: TRBJ2-1; D: TRBD2; V: TRBV25-1; size: -; CDR3: CASSFGRESHNEQFF; DNA: TGTGCCAGCAGCTTTGGGCGGGAGAGCCACAATGAGCAGTTCTTC
J: TRBJ2-7; D: -; V: TRBV6-1; size: -; CDR3: CASSREGGVNYEQYF; DNA: TGTGCCAGCAGCCGAGAGGGCGGGGTGAACTACGAGCAGTACTTC
J: TRBJ2-3; D: -; V: TRBV24-1; size: -; CDR3: CATSSPRDGGDTQYF; DNA: TGTGCCACCTCTTCTCCGCGGGATGGAGGGGATACGCAGTATTTT